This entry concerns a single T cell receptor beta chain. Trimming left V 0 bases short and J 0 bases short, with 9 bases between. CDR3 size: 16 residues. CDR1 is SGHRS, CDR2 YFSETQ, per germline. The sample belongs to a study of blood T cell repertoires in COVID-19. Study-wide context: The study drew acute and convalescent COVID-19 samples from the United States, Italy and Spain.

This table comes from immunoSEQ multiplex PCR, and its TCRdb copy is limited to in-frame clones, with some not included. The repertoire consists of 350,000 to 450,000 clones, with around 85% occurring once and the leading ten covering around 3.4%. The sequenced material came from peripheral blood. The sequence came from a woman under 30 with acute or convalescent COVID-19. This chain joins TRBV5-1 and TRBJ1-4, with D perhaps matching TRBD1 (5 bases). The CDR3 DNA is TGCGCCAGCAGCTTGGGGACAACGGCAACTAATGAAAAACTGTTTTTT. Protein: CASSLGTTATNEKLFF.